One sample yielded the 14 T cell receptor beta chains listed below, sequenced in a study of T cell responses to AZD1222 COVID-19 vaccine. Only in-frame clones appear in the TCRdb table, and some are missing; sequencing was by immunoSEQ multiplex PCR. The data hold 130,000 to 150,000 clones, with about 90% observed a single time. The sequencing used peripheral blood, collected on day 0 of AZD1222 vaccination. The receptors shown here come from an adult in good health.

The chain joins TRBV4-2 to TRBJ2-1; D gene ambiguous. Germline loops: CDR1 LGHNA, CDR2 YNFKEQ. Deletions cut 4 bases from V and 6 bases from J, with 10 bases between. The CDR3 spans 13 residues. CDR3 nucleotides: TGTGCCAGCAGCCCCTCCACCTCCAATGAGCAGTTCTTC. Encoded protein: CASSPSTSNEQFF.

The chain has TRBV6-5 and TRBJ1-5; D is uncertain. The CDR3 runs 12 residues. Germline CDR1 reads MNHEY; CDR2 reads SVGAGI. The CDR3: CATGSGSQPQHF. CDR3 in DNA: TGTGCGACCGGTTCGGGGTCCCAGCCCCAGCATTTT.

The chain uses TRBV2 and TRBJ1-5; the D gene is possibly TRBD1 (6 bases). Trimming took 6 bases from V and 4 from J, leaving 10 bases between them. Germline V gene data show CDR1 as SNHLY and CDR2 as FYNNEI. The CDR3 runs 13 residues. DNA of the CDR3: TGTGCCAGCAGACAGGGTCTGAATCAGCCCCAGCATTTT. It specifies CASRQGLNQPQHF.

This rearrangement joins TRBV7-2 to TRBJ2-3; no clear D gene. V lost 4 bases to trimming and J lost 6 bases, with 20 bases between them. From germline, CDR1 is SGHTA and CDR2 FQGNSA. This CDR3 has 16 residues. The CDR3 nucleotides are TGTGCCAGCAGCTCCATCGAGGTGTCAGCCCTGGATACGCAGTATTTT. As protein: CASSSIEVSALDTQYF.

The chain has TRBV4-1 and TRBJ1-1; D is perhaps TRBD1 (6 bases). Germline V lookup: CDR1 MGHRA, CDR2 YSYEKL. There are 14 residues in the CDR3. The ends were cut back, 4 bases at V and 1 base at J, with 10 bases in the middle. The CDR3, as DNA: TGCGCCAGCAGCCGTGGGGGGCAGAACACTGAAGCTTTCTTT. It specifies CASSRGGQNTEAFF.

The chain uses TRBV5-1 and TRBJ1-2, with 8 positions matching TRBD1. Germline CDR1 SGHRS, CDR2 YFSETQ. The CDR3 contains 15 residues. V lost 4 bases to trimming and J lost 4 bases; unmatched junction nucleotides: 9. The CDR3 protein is CASSPGGVRGYGYTF. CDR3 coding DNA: TGCGCCAGCAGCCCAGGGGGCGTGAGGGGCTATGGCTACACCTTC. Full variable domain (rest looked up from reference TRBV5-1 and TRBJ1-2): KAGVTQTPRYLIKTRGQQVTLSCSPISGHRSVSWYQQTPGQGLQFLFEYFSETQRNKGNFPGRFSGRQFSNSRSEMNVSTLELGDSALYLCASSPGGVRGYGYTFGSGTRLTVV.

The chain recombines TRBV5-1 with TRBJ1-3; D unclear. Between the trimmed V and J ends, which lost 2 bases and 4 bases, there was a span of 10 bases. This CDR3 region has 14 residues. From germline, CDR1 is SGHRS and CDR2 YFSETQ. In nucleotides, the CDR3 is TGCGCCAGCAGCTTACTGACGGGGGGAAACACCATATATTTT. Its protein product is CASSLLTGGNTIYF.

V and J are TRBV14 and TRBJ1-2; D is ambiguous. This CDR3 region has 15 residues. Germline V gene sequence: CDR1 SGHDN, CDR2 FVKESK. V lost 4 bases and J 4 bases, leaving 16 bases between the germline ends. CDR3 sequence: CASSPYRRDLYGYTF. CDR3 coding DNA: TGTGCCAGCAGCCCATACCGGCGGGATCTCTATGGCTACACCTTC.

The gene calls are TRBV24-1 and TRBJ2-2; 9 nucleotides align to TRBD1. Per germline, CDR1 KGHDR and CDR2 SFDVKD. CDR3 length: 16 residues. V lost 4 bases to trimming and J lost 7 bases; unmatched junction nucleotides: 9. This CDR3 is CATSDPDRGRDGELFF. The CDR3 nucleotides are TGTGCCACCAGTGACCCGGACAGGGGTCGAGACGGGGAGCTGTTTTTT.

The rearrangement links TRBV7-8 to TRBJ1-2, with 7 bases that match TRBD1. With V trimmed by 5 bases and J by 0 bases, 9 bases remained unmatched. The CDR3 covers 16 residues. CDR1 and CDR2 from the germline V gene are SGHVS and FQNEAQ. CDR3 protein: CASSRRDSPSNYGYTF. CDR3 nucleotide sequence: TGTGCCAGCAGCCGGCGGGACAGCCCATCTAACTATGGCTACACCTTC.

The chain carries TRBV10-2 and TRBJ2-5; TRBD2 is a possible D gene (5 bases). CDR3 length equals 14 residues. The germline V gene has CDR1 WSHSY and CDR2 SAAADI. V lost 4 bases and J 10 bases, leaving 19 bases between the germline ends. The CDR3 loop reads CASSGNVAKEVQYF. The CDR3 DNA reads TGCGCCAGCAGTGGTAACGTAGCCAAGGAGGTCCAGTACTTC.

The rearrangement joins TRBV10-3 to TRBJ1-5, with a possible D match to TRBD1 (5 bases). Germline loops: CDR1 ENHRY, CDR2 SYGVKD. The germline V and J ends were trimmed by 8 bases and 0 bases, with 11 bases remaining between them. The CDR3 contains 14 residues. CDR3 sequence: CAIGRTNSNQPQHF. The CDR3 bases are TGTGCCATCGGGAGGACAAATAGCAATCAGCCCCAGCATTTT.

CDR3 sequence: CASTLGWASQETQYF. The CDR3, as DNA: TGTGCCAGCACCTTGGGTTGGGCTAGCCAAGAGACCCAGTACTTC. The chain has TRBV28 and TRBJ2-5; D ambiguous. There are 15 residues in the CDR3. V lost 7 bases to trimming and J lost 1 base, with 16 bases between them. Germline CDR1 is MDHEN and CDR2 is SYDVKM. Full variable domain (rest looked up from reference TRBV28 and TRBJ2-5): DVKVTQSSRYLVKRTGEKVFLECVQDMDHENMFWYRQDPGLGLRLIYFSYDVKMKEKGDIPEGYSVSREKKERFSLILESASTNQTSMYLCASTLGWASQETQYFGPGTRLLVL.

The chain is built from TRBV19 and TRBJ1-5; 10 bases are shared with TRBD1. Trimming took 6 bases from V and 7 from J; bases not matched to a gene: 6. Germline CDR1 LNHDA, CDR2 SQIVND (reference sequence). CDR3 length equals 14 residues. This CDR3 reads CASRLTGGGQPQHF. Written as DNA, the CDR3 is TGTGCCAGTAGATTGACAGGGGGCGGACAGCCCCAGCATTTT. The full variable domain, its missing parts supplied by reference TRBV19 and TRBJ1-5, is DGGITQSPKYLFRKEGQNVTLSCEQNLNHDAMYWYRQDPGQGLRLIYYSQIVNDFQKGDIAEGYSVSREKKESFPLTVTSAQKNPTAFYLCASRLTGGGQPQHFGDGTRLSIL.